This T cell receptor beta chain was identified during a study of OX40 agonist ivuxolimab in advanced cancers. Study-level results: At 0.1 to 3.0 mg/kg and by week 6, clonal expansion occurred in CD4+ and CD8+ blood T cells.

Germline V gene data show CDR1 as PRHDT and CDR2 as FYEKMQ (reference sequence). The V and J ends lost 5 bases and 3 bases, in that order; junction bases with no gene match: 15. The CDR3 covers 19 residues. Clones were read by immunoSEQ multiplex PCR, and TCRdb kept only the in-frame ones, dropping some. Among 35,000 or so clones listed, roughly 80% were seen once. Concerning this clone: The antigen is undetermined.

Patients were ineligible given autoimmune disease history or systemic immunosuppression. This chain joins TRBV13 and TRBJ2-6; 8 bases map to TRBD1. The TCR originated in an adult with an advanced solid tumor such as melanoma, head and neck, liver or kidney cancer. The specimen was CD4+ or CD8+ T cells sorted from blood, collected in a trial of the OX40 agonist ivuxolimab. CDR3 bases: TGTGCCAGCAGCCGTATACTACAGGGGGGTAGCCTTGGGGCCAACGTCCTGACTTTC. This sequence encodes CASSRILQGGSLGANVLTF.